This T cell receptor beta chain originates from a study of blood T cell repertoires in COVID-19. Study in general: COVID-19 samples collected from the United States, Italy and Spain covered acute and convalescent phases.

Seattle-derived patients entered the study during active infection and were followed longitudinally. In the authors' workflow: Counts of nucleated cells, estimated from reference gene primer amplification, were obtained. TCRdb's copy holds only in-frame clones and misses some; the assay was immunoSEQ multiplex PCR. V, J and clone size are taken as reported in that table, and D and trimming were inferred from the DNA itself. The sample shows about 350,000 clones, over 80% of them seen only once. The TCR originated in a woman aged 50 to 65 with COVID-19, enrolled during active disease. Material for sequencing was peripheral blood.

CDR3 region: CASVSGLGGSEQFF. The CDR3 DNA reads as TGTGCCAGCGTTTCGGGCCTGGGGGGAAGTGAGCAGTTCTTC. The rearrangement links TRBV10-3 to TRBJ2-1, with D perhaps TRBD2 (6 bases). The CDR3 loop spans 14 amino acids. Germline V CDR1 and CDR2: ENHRY, SYGVKD. V lost 10 bases to trimming and J lost 9 bases, with 22 bases between them.